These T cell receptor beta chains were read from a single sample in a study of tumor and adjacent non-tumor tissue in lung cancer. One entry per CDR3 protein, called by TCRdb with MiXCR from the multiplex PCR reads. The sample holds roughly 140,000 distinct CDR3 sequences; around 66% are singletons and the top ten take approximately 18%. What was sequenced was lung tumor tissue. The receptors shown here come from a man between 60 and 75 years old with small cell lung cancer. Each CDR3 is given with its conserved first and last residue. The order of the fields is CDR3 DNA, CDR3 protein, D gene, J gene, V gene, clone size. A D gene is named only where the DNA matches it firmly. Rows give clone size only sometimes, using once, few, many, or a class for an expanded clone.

TGTGCCAGCAGTCCAACCCCACGGACCGGGGAGCTGTTTTTT | CASSPTPRTGELFF | NA | TRBJ2-2 | TRBV7-9 | NA
TGTGCCAGCAGTTGGACAGTCCCGTGGAACCCTGAAGCTTTTTTT | CASSWTVPWNPEAFF | NA | TRBJ1-1 | TRBV11-2 | NA
TGTGCCAGCAGCACCCCTCAGGGTGCGTATGACAAAGATACGCAGTATTTT | CASSTPQGAYDKDTQYF | NA | TRBJ2-3 | TRBV6-1 | NA
TGTGCCAACTCGGGACAGTCCTACAATGAGCAGTTCTTC | CANSGQSYNEQFF | TRBD1 | TRBJ2-1 | TRBV6-1 | NA
TGTGCCAGCACTCTTTACTCCTACGAGCAGTACTTC | CASTLYSYEQYF | NA | TRBJ2-7 | TRBV6-1 | few
TGCGCCAGCAGCCAAGGCCTGTCCTCTGGGGCCAACCTCCTGACTTTC | CASSQGLSSGANLLTF | NA | TRBJ2-6 | TRBV4-1 | NA
TGTGCCAGCGGGGGGACTGGCGAGTCCGATGAGCAGTTCTTC | CASGGTGESDEQFF | NA | TRBJ2-1 | TRBV11-2 | NA
TGCAGTACTAGTGGGACTAGCGGGAGAGAGACCCAGTACTTC | CSTSGTSGRETQYF | TRBD2 | TRBJ2-5 | TRBV20-1 | NA
TGTGCCAGCAGTGAATTGGACACACGCACAGATACGCAGTATTTT | CASSELDTRTDTQYF | NA | TRBJ2-3 | TRBV2 | NA
TGTACCAGCAGGCCACAAGGCACAGATACGCAGTATTTT | CTSRPQGTDTQYF | NA | TRBJ2-3 | TRBV11-2 | NA
TGCAGCGTGGAACTAGCGGAAATAAGTAGCTCCTACAATGAGCAGTTCTTC | CSVELAEISSSYNEQFF | TRBD2 | TRBJ2-1 | TRBV29-1 | NA
TGTGCCAGCAGCTTAAGTGGCCGGGGAAACATTCAGTACTTC | CASSLSGRGNIQYF | NA | TRBJ2-4 | TRBV5-4 | NA
TGTACCAGCATGGGATCCTACGATCAGTACTTC | CTSMGSYDQYF | NA | TRBJ2-7 | TRBV11-1 | NA
TGCGCCAGCAGCTTGGATAAGCGGGAGTCATTCTATGAGCAGTTCTTC | CASSLDKRESFYEQFF | TRBD2 | TRBJ2-1 | TRBV5-1 | many
TGCAGCGATGCAGGGGGGGACTATGTCTACACCTTC | CSDAGGDYVYTF | TRBD1 | TRBJ1-2 | TRBV29-1 | NA
TGCAGCGTTACTGCGCTCTCTGGAAACACCATATATTTT | CSVTALSGNTIYF | NA | TRBJ1-3 | TRBV29-1 | many
TGCGCCAGCTCTCTACTCACGCCCGGGACAGGGAACGATTCATCCCTCCACTTC | CASSLLTPGTGNDSSLHF | TRBD1 | TRBJ1-6 | TRBV10-2 | NA
TGTGCCAGAGGCTTAGATCAAACAGATACGCAGTATTTT | CARGLDQTDTQYF | NA | TRBJ2-3 | TRBV11-3 | NA